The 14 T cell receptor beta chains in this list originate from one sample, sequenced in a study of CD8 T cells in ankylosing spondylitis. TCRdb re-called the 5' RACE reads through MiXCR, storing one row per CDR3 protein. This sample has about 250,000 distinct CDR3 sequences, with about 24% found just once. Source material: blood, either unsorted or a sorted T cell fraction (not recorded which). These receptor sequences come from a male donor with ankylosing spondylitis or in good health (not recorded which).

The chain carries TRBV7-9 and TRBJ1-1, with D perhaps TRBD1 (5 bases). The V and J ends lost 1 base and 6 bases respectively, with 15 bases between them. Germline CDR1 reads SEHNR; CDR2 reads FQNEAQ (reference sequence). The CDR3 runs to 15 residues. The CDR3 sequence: CASSLGGARSSEAFF. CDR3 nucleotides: TGTGCCAGCAGCTTAGGAGGGGCGAGATCTTCTGAAGCTTTCTTT. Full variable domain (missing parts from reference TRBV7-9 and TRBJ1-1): DTGVSQNPRHKITKRGQNVTFRCDPISEHNRLYWYRQTLGQGPEFLTYFQNEAQLEKSRLLSDRFSAERPKGSFSTLEIQRTEQGDSAMYLCASSLGGARSSEAFFGQGTRLTVV.

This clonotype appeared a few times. The CDR3 spells CASSLGSLYEQYF. The CDR3 region has the DNA TGTGCCAGCAGCCTGGGCTCCCTCTACGAGCAGTACTTC. This chain links TRBV7-8 with TRBJ2-7; D gene ambiguous. CDR3 length: 13 residues. Trimming pared 5 bases from V and 3 bases from J, leaving 11 bases between. The germline V gene encodes CDR1 SGHVS and CDR2 FQNEAQ. The variable domain in full, completed from reference TRBV7-8 and TRBJ2-7, reads GAGVSQSPRYKVAKRGQDVALRCDPISGHVSLFWYQQALGQGPEFLTYFQNEAQLDKSGLPSDRFFAERPEGSVSTLKIQRTQQEDSAVYLCASSLGSLYEQYFGPGTRLTVT.

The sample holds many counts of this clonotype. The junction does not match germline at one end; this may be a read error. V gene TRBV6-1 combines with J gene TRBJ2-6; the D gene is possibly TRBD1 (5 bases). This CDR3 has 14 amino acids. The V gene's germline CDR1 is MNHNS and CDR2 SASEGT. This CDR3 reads CASSGGIGVNVLTF. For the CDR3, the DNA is TGTGCCAGCAGTGGGGGCATAGGGGTCAACGTCCTGACTTTC.

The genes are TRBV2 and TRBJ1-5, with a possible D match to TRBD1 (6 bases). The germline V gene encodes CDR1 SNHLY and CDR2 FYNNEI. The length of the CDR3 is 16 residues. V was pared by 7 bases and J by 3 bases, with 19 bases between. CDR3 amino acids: CASKGGGQPLNQPQHF. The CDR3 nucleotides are TGTGCCAGCAAAGGGGGAGGTCAGCCTCTCAATCAGCCCCAGCATTTT.

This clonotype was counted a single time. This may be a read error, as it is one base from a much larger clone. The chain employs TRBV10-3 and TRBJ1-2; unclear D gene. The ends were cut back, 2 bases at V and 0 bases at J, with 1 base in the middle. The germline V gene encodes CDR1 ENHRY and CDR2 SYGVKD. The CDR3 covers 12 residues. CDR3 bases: TGTGCCATCAGTGAGACTAACTATGGCTACACCTTC. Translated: CAISETNYGYTF.

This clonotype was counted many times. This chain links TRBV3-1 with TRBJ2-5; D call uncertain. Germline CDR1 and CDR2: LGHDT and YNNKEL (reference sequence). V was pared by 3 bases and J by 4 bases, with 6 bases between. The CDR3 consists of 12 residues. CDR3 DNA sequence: TGTGCCAGCAGCCATCGAGTAGAGACCCAGTACTTC. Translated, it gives CASSHRVETQYF.

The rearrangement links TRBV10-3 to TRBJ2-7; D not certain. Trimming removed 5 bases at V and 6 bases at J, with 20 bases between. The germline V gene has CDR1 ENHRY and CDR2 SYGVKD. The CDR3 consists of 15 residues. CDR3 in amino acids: CAISSSLDSTFEQYF. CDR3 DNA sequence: TGTGCCATCAGTTCCTCGCTTGATAGTACGTTCGAGCAGTACTTC.

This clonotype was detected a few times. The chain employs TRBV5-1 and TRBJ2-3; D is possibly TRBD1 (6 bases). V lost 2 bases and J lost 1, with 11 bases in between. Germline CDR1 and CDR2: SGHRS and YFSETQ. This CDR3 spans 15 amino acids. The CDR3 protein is CASSFEGDRTDTQYF. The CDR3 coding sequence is TGCGCCAGCAGCTTTGAGGGGGACCGCACAGATACGCAGTATTTT.

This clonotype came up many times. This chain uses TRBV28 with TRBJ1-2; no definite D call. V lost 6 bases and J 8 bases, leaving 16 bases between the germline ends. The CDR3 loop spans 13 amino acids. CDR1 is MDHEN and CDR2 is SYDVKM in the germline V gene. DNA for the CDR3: TGTGCCAGCAGCACCGTGGCGGGGAGAGGCTACACCTTC. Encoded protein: CASSTVAGRGYTF.

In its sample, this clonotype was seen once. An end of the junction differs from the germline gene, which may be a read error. The CDR3 DNA is TGCTGTGCCTCATTGGCGGCTAGCGGGGGGGACAATGAGCAGTTCTTC. It yields the protein CCASLAASGGDNEQFF. The gene calls are TRBV20-1 and TRBJ2-1; 12 bases are a match to TRBD2. CDR1 is DFQATT, CDR2 SNEGSKA, per germline (reference sequence). This CDR3 region has 16 residues.

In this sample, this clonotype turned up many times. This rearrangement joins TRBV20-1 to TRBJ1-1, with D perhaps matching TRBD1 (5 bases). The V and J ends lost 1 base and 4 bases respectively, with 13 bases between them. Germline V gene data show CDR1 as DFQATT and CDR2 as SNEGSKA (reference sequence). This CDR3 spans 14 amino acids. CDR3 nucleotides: TGCAGTGCTAGAGGTCAGGGTAGCGGCACTGAAGCTTTCTTT. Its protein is CSARGQGSGTEAFF.

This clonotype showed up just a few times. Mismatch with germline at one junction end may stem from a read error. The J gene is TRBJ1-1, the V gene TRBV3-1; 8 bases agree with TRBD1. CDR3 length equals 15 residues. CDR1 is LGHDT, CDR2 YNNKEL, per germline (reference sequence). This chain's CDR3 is CASSHHGQGKPVAFF. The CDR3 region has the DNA TGTGCCAGCAGCCATCATGGACAGGGCAAGCCCGTGGCTTTCTTC.

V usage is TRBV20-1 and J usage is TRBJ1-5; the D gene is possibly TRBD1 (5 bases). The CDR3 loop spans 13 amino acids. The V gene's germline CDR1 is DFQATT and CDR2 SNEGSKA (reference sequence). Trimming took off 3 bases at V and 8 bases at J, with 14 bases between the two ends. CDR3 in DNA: TGCAGTGCTAGCCCCACAGGTGGGGAGCCCCAGCATTTT. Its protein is CSASPTGGEPQHF.

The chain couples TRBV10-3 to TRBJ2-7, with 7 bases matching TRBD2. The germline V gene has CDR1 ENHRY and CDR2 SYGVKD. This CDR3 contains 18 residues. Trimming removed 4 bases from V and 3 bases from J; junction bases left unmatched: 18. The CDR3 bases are TGTGCCATCAGTGGACCGCCAAAAAGCGGGGCTTACCTCTACGAGCAGTACTTC. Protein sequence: CAISGPPKSGAYLYEQYF.